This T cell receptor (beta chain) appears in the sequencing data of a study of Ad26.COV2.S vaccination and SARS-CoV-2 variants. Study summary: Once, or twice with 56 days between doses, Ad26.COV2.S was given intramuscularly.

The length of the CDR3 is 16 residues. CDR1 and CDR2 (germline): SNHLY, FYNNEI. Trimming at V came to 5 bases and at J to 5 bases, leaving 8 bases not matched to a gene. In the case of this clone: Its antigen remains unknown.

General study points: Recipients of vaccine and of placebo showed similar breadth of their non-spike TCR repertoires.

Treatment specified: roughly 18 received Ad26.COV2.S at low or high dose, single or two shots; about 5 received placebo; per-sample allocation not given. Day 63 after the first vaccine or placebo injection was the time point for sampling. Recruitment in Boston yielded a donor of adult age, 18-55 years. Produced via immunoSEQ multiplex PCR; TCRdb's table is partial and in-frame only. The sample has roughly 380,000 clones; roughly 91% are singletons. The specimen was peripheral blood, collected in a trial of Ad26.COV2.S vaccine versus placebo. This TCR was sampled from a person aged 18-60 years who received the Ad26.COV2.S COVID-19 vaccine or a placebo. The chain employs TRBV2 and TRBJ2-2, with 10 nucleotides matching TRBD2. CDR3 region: CASSFQRGGLTGELFF. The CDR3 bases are TGTGCCAGCAGTTTTCAGCGGGGGGGCTTGACCGGGGAGCTGTTTTTT. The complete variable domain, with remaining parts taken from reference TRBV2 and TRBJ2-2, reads EPEVTQTPSHQVTQMGQEVILRCVPISNHLYFYWYRQILGQKVEFLVSFYNNEISEKSEIFDDQFSVERPDGSNFTLKIRSTKLEDSAMYFCASSFQRGGLTGELFFGEGSRLTVL.